The 6 T cell receptor beta chains listed next were all sequenced from one sample in a study of cytomegalovirus exposure and HLA in healthy donors. 60 Vbeta and 13 Jbeta primers were used in PCR. Produced via immunoSEQ multiplex PCR; TCRdb's table is partial and in-frame only. This sample's clone table lists some 180,000 clones. Sequencing used PBMCs. The receptor source for this set is a man aged 25 to 45 in good health and CMV-seronegative.

This chain links TRBV5-1 with TRBJ2-3; no firm D call. V was clipped by 4 bases and J by 2 bases, with 20 bases between them. This CDR3 contains 17 residues. The germline V gene encodes CDR1 SGHRS and CDR2 YFSETQ. CDR3 sequence: CASSPVGSRPTTDTQYF. CDR3 sequence (DNA): TGCGCCAGCAGCCCCGTGGGCAGCAGACCCACCACAGATACGCAGTATTTT.

V and J are TRBV7-3 and TRBJ2-1, with D perhaps TRBD2 (5 bases). CDR3 length equals 14 residues. The V end lost 1 base, the J end lost 10 bases, and 14 bases lay between the germline ends. Germline CDR1 and CDR2: SGHTA and FQGTGA. The CDR3 nucleotides read TGTGCCAGCAGCTTAATGTCGGAGGTGGAGGAGCAGTTCTTC. This encodes CASSLMSEVEEQFF.

V usage is TRBV11-3 and J usage is TRBJ1-1, with a tentative D call TRBD1 (5 bases). V was shortened by 0 bases and J by 1 base, with 9 bases between the two germline ends. Germline values: CDR1 SGHNT, CDR2 YENEEA. The CDR3 covers 15 residues. The CDR3 reads CASSLDGGANTEAFF. The CDR3 nucleotides read TGTGCCAGCAGCTTAGACGGGGGAGCGAACACTGAAGCTTTCTTT.

The DNA of the CDR3 is TGTGCCAGCAGTGCCCCGGGACTAGCGGGAGGGGGCGAGCAGTACTTC. Translation: CASSAPGLAGGGEQYF. The chain couples TRBV6-1 to TRBJ2-7, with TRBD2 matching over 16 bases. Unmatched junction bases numbered 6, after V lost 4 bases and J lost 6 bases. The germline CDR1 and CDR2 sequences are MNHNS and SASEGT. The CDR3 extends over 16 amino acids.

As concerns this clone: Other DNA sequences within the sample encode an identical CDR3. The chain recombines TRBV4-2 with TRBJ1-1; D uncertain. The CDR3 runs to 14 residues. Trimming took off 1 base at V and 0 bases at J, with 6 bases between the two ends. Per germline, CDR1 LGHNA and CDR2 YNFKEQ. The CDR3 region has the DNA TGTGCCAGCAGCCAAGTTAGCCTGAACACTGAAGCTTTCTTT. This sequence encodes CASSQVSLNTEAFF.

The CDR3 sequence is CASSLPGSTDEKLFF. CDR3 nucleotide sequence: TGTGCCAGCAGTTTGCCCGGGTCAACGGATGAAAAACTGTTTTTT. The V gene is TRBV28, the J gene TRBJ1-4; D is uncertain. V was cut by 3 bases and J by 6 bases, with 14 bases left in between. The CDR3 is 15 residues long. Germline V gene lookup returns CDR1 MDHEN and CDR2 SYDVKM.